This TCR beta chain appears in the sequencing data of a study of shared clonotypes between healthy human individuals. Assay used: immunoSEQ multiplex PCR; TCRdb lists only in-frame clones, some missing. The sample includes 2 million to 2.5 million clones, over 90% of them seen just once. Within Nashville, Tennessee resided all donors, each a Caucasian adult. Germline CDR1 is MNHNS and CDR2 is SASEGT. V lost 6 bases, J lost 7 bases, and 15 bases lay in between. The CDR3 length is 13 residues. This chain connects TRBV6-1 to TRBJ1-2; D is unclear. The sample consisted of naive CD4+ T cells from PBMCs. Subset meaning: CD45RA+ positively selected. This receptor was identified in a man younger than 35 in good health. Some clones in this sample may be carry-over from other donors' samples. In DNA, the CDR3 is TGTGCCAGCAGCCAATCTCAGGACGGTGGCTACACCTTC. Translated, it gives CASSQSQDGGYTF.